This T cell receptor (beta chain) stems from a study of T cells expressing NK-cell markers. Across the whole study: Seven donors tested HCMV-seropositive and one tested seronegative among the eight sequenced. Study results and limitations: It remained uncertain whether the expanded NKG2C+ T cell clones were specific for HCMV antigens.

A note on this clonotype: Its cognate antigen is unknown.

What made the TCR beta cDNA was 5'RACE template switching with UMIs. TCRdb reworked the 5' RACE reads into one entry per CDR3 protein, no DNA. The sample table includes 200,000 to 300,000 distinct CDR3 sequences. Germline V gene data show CDR1 as KGHDR and CDR2 as SFDVKD. The CDR3 runs 16 residues. The chain uses TRBV24-1 and TRBJ2-1; TCRdb's D call of TRBD1 is untestable without DNA. The sample taken for sequencing was blood T cells: a sorted CD56 or NKG2C T cell subset, CD4+ or CD8+ T cells, or bulk PBMC T cells (not recorded which). The TCR comes from a woman between 18 and 70 years old in good health. The CDR3: CATSVRDRVNYNEQFF.